This is a list of T cell receptor beta chains from one sample in a study of T cell therapy after organ transplantation. Sequencing used immunoSEQ multiplex PCR; TCRdb keeps in-frame clones, though not all of them. The sample holds 40,000 to 60,000 clones, roughly 93% seen once. No antigens are known for them. Sample: CD8+ T cells from blood, taken before autologous CMV-specific T cell therapy. These TCRs come from a human patient who had received a solid organ transplant and had CMV disease. The CDR3 runs from the conserved cysteine through the conserved F or W. Fields, in order: D gene, J gene, V gene, clone size, CDR3 DNA, CDR3 protein. The D gene is left open where the match is weak. Rows may omit the clone size; those that give it use once, few, many or a size class.

>TRBD1|TRBJ2-1|TRBV27|.
TGTGCCAGCAGTTTATGGACAGGGGGCTCGGTTGAGCAGTTCTTC
CASSLWTGGSVEQFF
>.|TRBJ2-3|TRBV21-1|once
TGTGCCAGCAGCAAAGATAAGGAGGACAGGGGCGAACTATCTACGCTCACAGATACGCAGTATTTT
CASSKDKEDRGELSTLTDTQYF
>TRBD2|TRBJ2-7|TRBV7-9|.
TGTGCCAGCAGCCCGACAAGCGGGGACGTCTACGAGCAGTACTTC
CASSPTSGDVYEQYF
>.|TRBJ2-3|TRBV2|.
TGTGCCAGCAGCCTCAATCCAGGGGAAGGCACAGATACGCAGTATTTT
CASSLNPGEGTDTQYF
>.|TRBJ2-7|TRBV7-9|.
TGTGCCAGCAGCCCCGGGGGCCACGAGCAGTACTTC
CASSPGGHEQYF
>TRBD2|TRBJ2-1|TRBV2|.
TGTGCCAGCAGTGTGACTAGCGGGAGTAAAGTGGCCGATGAGCAGTTCTTC
CASSVTSGSKVADEQFF
>.|TRBJ1-1|TRBV6-5|.
TGTGCCAGCAGTCGACCGGAGGGGAACACTGAAGCTTTCTTT
CASSRPEGNTEAFF
>TRBD1|TRBJ2-5|TRBV4-1|.
TGCGCCAGCAGCCCACGATTGGGACAGGGGGAGACCCAGTACTTC
CASSPRLGQGETQYF
>.|TRBJ2-7|TRBV7-6|once
TGTGCCAGCAGCTTAGGGGACCCAAGATCCTACGAGCAGTACTTC
CASSLGDPRSYEQYF
>.|TRBJ1-1|TRBV15|.
TGTGCCACCAGCGATAGGTGGGCGGAGAACACTGAAGCTTTCTTT
CATSDRWAENTEAFF
>.|TRBJ2-5|TRBV2|.
TGTGCCAGCAAAGAGGGAAATCAAGAGACCCAGTACTTC
CASKEGNQETQYF
>TRBD1|TRBJ1-6|TRBV6-6|.
TGTGCCAGCAGTTACTCGGGACAGGGGAATTCACCCCTCCACTTT
CASSYSGQGNSPLHF
>.|TRBJ1-5|TRBV19|few
TGTGCCAGTAGCATTGGTCAACATAGCAATCAGCCCCAGCATTTT
CASSIGQHSNQPQHF
>.|TRBJ2-1|TRBV15|.
TGTGCCACCAGCAGAGAGGCGGGACCGCGCTCCTACAATGAGCAGTTCTTC
CATSREAGPRSYNEQFF
>.|TRBJ2-7|TRBV28|.
TGTGCCAGCAGTTTGTGGGGACATCCCTACGAGCAGTACTTC
CASSLWGHPYEQYF
>.|TRBJ1-1|TRBV4-3|once
TGCGCCAGCAGCCAAGCCTACAGTGATTACACTGAAGCTTTCTTT
CASSQAYSDYTEAFF
>TRBD2|TRBJ2-1|TRBV30|.
TGTGCCTGGAGTTCAAGCGGGAGTGCCCTGTTCTTC
CAWSSSGSALFF
>TRBD2|TRBJ2-1|TRBV18|.
TGTGCCAGCTCACCACCAGCGGGAGTAAATGAGCAGTTCTTC
CASSPPAGVNEQFF
>.|TRBJ1-4|TRBV4-1|.
TGCGCCAGCAGCCCTAAAACCGCAAACGGGGAAAAACTGTTTTTT
CASSPKTANGEKLFF
>.|TRBJ1-2|TRBV6-1|once
TGTGCCAGCAGTGAAAATGAGAACTCGGGCTACACCTTC
CASSENENSGYTF
>TRBD2|TRBJ2-7|TRBV15|.
TGTGCCACCAGCAAGGGGAGGGGAGGGTACGAGCAGTACTTC
CATSKGRGGYEQYF
>.|TRBJ1-5|TRBV19|.
TGTGCCAGTAGTGTGCTAGGGGACAATCAGCCCCAGCATTTT
CASSVLGDNQPQHF
>TRBD1|TRBJ2-7|TRBV6-5|.
TGTGCCAGCTGCCTACAGGGGGCGTTTAACGAGCAGTACTTC
CASCLQGAFNEQYF
>TRBD1|TRBJ2-2|TRBV4-3|.
TGCGCCAGCAGCCGACGGGACAGGGGGCTGGTATGTACCGGGGAGCTGTTTTTT
CASSRRDRGLVCTGELFF
>.|TRBJ1-2|TRBV6-5|.
TGTGCCAGCAGTAGGGGAAACTATGGCTACACCTTC
CASSRGNYGYTF
>TRBD1|TRBJ1-2|TRBV19|.
TGTGCCAGCCTGAGCCTGGACAGGGGAGGTGGCTACACCTTC
CASLSLDRGGGYTF
>.|TRBJ1-1|TRBV4-1|.
TGCGCCAGCAGCCAAGGAAGCACGAGGTACACTGAAGCTTTCTTT
CASSQGSTRYTEAFF
>.|TRBJ2-7|TRBV4-1|.
TGCGCCAGCAGCCAAGGACTCGGGGTTTTGGGCGAGCAGTACTTC
CASSQGLGVLGEQYF